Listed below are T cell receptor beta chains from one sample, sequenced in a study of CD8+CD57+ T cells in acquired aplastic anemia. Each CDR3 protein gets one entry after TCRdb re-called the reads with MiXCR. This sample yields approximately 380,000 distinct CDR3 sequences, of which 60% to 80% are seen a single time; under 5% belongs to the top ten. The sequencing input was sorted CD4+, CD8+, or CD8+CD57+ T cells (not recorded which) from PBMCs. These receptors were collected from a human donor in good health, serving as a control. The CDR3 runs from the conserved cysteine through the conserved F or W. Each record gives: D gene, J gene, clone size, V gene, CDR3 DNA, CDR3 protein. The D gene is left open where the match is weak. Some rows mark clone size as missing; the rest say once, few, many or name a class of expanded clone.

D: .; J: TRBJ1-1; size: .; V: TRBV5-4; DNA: TGTGCCAGCCACACTTACACGGAAGCTTTCTTT; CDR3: CASHTYTEAFF
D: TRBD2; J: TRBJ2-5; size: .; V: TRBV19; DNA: TGTGCCAGTAGTATCCTAGCGGGGGACACCCAAGAGACCCAGTACTTC; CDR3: CASSILAGDTQETQYF
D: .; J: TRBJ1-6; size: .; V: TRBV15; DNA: TGTGCCACCAGCAGAGATCGTATAGGATCACCCCTCCACTTT; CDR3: CATSRDRIGSPLHF
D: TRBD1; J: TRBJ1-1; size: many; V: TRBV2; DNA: TGTGCCAGCAGTGAAGAGGAGGGGGCAGACACTGAAGCTTTCTTT; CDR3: CASSEEEGADTEAFF
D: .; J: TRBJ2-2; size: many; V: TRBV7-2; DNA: TGTGCCAGCAGCTTAAATGCATGGCAGGGGAAAACCGGGGAGCTGTTTTTT; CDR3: CASSLNAWQGKTGELFF
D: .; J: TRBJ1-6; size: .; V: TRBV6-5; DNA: TGTGCCAGCAGTTTCTCTGATTCACCCCTCCACTTT; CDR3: CASSFSDSPLHF
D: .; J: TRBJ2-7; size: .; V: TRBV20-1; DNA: TGCAGTGCTAGGGTTGTGCAGGGAGAAGCCTACGAGCAGTACTTC; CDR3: CSARVVQGEAYEQYF
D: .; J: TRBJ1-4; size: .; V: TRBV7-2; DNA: TGCGCCAGCAGCCAAGATTGGGGTGAAAAACTGTTTTTT; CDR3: CASSQDWGEKLFF
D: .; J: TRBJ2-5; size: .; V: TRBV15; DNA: TGTGCCACCAGCGGAGATCCTTGGGGGCCGCAAGAGACCCAGTACTTC; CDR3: CATSGDPWGPQETQYF
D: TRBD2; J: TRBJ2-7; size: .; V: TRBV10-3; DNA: TGTGCCATCAGTGAGGGACTAGCGGGGGACTACGAGCAGTACTTC; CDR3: CAISEGLAGDYEQYF
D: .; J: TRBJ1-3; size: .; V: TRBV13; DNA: .; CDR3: CASSLQGDGEAFFGQGTIYF
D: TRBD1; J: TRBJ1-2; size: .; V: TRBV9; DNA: TGTGCCAGCAGTCCGACCGGGACAGACTATGGCCACACCTTC; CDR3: CASSPTGTDYGHTF
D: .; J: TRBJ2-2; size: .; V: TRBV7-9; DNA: TGTGCCAGCAGCTTGAATGCATGGCCGGCGAAAACCGGGGAGCTGTTTTTT; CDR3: CASSLNAWPAKTGELFF
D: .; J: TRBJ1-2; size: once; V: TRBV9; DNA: TGTGCCAGCAGTCCAGGTCGTCCGCCATATGGCAACACCTTC; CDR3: CASSPGRPPYGNTF
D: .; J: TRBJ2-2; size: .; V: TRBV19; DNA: TGTGCCAGTAGTATCCCCCGAAACACCGGGGAGCTGTTTTTT; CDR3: CASSIPRNTGELFF
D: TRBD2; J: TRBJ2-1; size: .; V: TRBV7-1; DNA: TGTGCCAGCAGCTACAAATTACCAACTAGCGGGAGGGGTAATGAGCAGTTCTTC; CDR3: CASSYKLPTSGRGNEQFF
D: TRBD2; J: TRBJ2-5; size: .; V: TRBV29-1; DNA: TGCAGCGTTGACGGGGGGGCCATTGGAACGACCCAGTACTTC; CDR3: CSVDGGAIGTTQYF
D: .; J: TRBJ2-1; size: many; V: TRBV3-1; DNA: TGTGCCAGCAGCCAAGGGGTTGAGCAGTTCTTC; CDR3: CASSQGVEQFF
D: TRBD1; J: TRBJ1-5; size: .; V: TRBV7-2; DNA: TGTGCCAGCAACAAGGGACAGGGGGTTCAGCCCCAGCATTTT; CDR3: CASNKGQGVQPQHF
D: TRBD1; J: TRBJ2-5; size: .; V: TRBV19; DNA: TGTGCCAGTAGTCCATGGACAGGCCAGCCCCAGTACTTC; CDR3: CASSPWTGQPQYF
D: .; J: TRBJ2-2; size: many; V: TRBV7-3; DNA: TGTGCCAGCAGCTTCAAGGGCGCATTGGTGAACACCGGGGAGCTGTTTTTT; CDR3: CASSFKGALVNTGELFF
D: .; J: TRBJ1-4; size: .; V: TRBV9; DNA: TGTGCCAGCAGCCCGGGATCTGGGAGCGGTGAAAAACTGTTTTTT; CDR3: CASSPGSGSGEKLFF
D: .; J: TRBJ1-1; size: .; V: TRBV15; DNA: TGTGCCACCAGCAGAGATCTTCAGGGTGCTGAAGCTTTCTTT; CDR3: CATSRDLQGAEAFF
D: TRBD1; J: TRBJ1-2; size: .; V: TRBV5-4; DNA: TGTGCCAGCAGCTTATGGACAGGTGACGGCTACACCTTC; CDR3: CASSLWTGDGYTF
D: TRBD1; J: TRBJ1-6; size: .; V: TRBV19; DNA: TGTGCCAGTGGGGTTGGGACAGGGGATTCACCCCTCCACTTT; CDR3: CASGVGTGDSPLHF
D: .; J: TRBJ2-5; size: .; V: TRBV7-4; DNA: TGTGCCAGCAGCTTGGTGGCGCACGGAGTGTTCCAGTACTTC; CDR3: CASSLVAHGVFQYF
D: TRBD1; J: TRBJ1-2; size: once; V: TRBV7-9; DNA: TGTGCCAGCAGCTCAAGACGAACAGGGGATGGCTACACCTTC; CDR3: CASSSRRTGDGYTF
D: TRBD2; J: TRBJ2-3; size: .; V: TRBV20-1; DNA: TGCAGTGCTAGAAAGGGGACTAGCGGGGTAGATACGCAGTATTTT; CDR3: CSARKGTSGVDTQYF
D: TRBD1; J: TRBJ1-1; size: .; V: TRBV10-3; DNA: TGTGCCATCAGTGAGTCGACTCTGGGCAGGGGGTTCGCTGAAGCTTTCTTT; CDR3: CAISESTLGRGFAEAFF
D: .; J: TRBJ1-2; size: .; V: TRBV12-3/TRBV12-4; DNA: TGTGCCAGCAGTACAGATAGGGCGGATTGGGGCTACACCTTC; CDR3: CASSTDRADWGYTF
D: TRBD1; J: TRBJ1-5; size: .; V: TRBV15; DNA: TGTGCCACCAGCAGAGATGGGCGGCTACAGGGGGCGTATCAGCCCCAGCATTTT; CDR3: CATSRDGRLQGAYQPQHF
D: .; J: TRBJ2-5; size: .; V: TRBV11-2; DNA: TGTGCCAGCAGCTTTGGGTTGCGGGAGACCCAGTACTTC; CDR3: CASSFGLRETQYF
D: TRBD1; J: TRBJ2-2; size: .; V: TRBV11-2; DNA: TGTGCCAGCAGCCCCCCAGGGGGCGACGACGGGGAGCTGTTTTTT; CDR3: CASSPPGGDDGELFF
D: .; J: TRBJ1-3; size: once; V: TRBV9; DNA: .; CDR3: CASSTREYGYTFAIYF
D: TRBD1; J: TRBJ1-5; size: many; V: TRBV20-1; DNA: TGCAGTAGGGGACAGGGGAGTCAGCCCCAGCATTTT; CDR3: CSRGQGSQPQHF
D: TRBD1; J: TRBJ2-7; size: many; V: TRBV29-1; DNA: TGCAGCGTTGGGGGGACAGGGTTCTCCGAGCAGTACTTC; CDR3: CSVGGTGFSEQYF
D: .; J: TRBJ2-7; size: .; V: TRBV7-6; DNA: TGTGCCAGCAGCCTAAGGGTGGGGGGTTTGGGCGAGCAGTACTTC; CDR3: CASSLRVGGLGEQYF
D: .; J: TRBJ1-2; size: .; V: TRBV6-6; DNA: TGTGCCAGCAGTGACGATACAGGACACCTTGGCTATGGCTACACCTTC; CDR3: CASSDDTGHLGYGYTF
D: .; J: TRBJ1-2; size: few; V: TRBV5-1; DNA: TGTGCCAGCGGCTTAGGGGGCTATGGCTACACCTTC; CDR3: CASGLGGYGYTF
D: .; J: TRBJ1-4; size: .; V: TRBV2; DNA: TGTGCCAGCAGCGCCGAGACTGAGGGACAAACACTGTTTTTT; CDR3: CASSAETEGQTLFF
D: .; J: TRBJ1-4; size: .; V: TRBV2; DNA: TGTGCCAGCAGTGCGGAACGCGGTGAAAAACTGTTTTTT; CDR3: CASSAERGEKLFF
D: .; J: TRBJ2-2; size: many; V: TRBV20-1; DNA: TGCAGTGCTAGACCCTCCCCTGGACAGCCCGGGGACACCGGGGAGCTGTTTTTT; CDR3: CSARPSPGQPGDTGELFF
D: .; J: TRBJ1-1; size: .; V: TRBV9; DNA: TGCGCCAGCAGTGGGTCCCTCACTCACGACAGGAACACTAAGGCTTTCTTT; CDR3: CASSGSLTHDRNTKAFF
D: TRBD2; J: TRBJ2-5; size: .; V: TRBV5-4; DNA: TGTGCCAGCAGCTGCGCGCGACTAGCGGGGGGTCGGGAGACCCAGTACTTC; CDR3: CASSCARLAGGRETQYF
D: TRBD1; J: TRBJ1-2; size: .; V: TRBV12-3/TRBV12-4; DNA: TGTGCCAGCAGCTGTCCCTCCGGGACAGATTATGGCTACACCTTC; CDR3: CASSCPSGTDYGYTF
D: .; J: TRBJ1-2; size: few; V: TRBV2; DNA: TGTGCCAGCAGTTTTCAGGTCCCCTATGGCTACACCTTC; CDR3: CASSFQVPYGYTF
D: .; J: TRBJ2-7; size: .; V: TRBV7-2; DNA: TGTGCCAGCAGCTACCGGGCCGCCGTTTACGAGCAGTACTTC; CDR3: CASSYRAAVYEQYF
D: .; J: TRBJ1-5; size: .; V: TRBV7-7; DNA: TGTGCCCGGAGCGTCGCCGACAAGAGACCCCATCCTTTT; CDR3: CARSVADKRPHPF
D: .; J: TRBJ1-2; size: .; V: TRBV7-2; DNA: TGTGCCAGCAGCTTTACCCAGGGATTGGACTATGGCTACACCTTC; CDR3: CASSFTQGLDYGYTF
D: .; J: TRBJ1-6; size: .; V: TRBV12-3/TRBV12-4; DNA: TGTGCCAGCGGTGCCCACGGGACGGATTATTCACCCCTCCACTTT; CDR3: CASGAHGTDYSPLHF
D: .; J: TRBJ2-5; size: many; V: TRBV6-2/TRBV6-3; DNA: TGTGCCAGCAAGGTGGGGGGCGCGGAGACCCAGTACTTC; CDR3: CASKVGGAETQYF
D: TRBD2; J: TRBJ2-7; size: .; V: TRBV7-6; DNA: TGTGCCAGCAGCTCCGGGGGGGGGGCCCGCGAGCAGTACTTC; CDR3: CASSSGGGAREQYF
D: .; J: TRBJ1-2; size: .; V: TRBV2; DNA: TGTGCCACCAACAGGGAGAGGGCCTATGGCTACACCTTC; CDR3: CATNRERAYGYTF
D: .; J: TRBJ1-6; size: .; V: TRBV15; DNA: TGTGCCACCAGCTTGGCTGGTGGGTCACCCTTCCACTTT; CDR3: CATSLAGGSPFHF
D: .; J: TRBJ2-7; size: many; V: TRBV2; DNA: TGTGCCAGCAGCGGTCTCTCCACCCCCACCGACGAGCAGTACTTC; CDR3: CASSGLSTPTDEQYF